Here is one T cell receptor beta chain with its context. The antigen is undetermined. This entry is derived from a study of cytomegalovirus exposure and HLA in healthy donors. About the study: According to later analysis, the same platform produced the 120 validation and around 730 first-cohort repertoires. Whole-study findings and limits: Usually a TCR sequence was rare, but some public TCRs were found in many donors.

This table comes from immunoSEQ multiplex PCR, and its TCRdb copy is limited to in-frame clones, with some not included. The sample shows 130,000 or so clones, about 91% of them seen only once. Germline V gene data show CDR1 as MGHRA and CDR2 as YSYEKL. The CDR3 consists of 15 residues. J lost 7 bases, V lost 3 bases, and 6 bases had no gene match. The receptor was derived from a woman aged 18-29 years in good health and CMV-seronegative. This chain joins TRBV4-1 and TRBJ1-4, with 9 bases lining up with TRBD1. Source material: PBMCs. The CDR3, as DNA: TGCGCCAGCAGCCAGGTACAGGGGGCAGGTGAAAAACTGTTTTTT. Amino acids: CASSQVQGAGEKLFF.